These T cell receptor beta chains were read from a single sample in a study of persistence of HIV-infected CD4 T cells. Their antigens are not known. Assay: immunoSEQ multiplex PCR; the TCRdb copy retains only in-frame clones and omits some. The sample lists tens of thousands of clones, less than 90% occurring once. The material sequenced was CD4+ T cells sorted from PBMCs after roughly 18-hour stimulation, taken from a patient who received antiretroviral therapy. These receptors all come from an adult woman with HIV who was CMV-seropositive. Each CDR3 is given without its conserved first and last residue.

v_call,cdr3_length,j_call,cdr3_aa
TRBV4-1,11,TRBJ2-3,ASSQVSHQEQY
TRBV5-1,13,TRBJ1-1,ASSLTGRVTTEAF
TRBV18,11,TRBJ1-2,ASSPWDSDGYT
TRBV19,14,TRBJ2-2,ASSIKGGFRTGELF
TRBV9,13,TRBJ1-4,ASSPRSGFLGKLF
TRBV5-1,15,TRBJ2-3,ASSPTPGLASGDTQY
TRBV5-4,13,TRBJ2-1,ASSGGKSPYNEQF
TRBV9,13,TRBJ2-2,ASSESRLNTGELF
TRBV7-3,11,TRBJ2-1,ASSLGAGNEQF
TRBV7-9,13,TRBJ1-3,ASSLGGPSGNTIY
TRBV5-4,12,TRBJ1-2,ASSLEGQGVSYT
TRBV14,13,TRBJ1-3,ASSLATGSANTIY
TRBV29-1,7,TRBJ1-2,SVDDGYT
TRBV5-4,13,TRBJ1-2,ASSLRKQGMNGYT
TRBV5-4,13,TRBJ1-2,ASSFDRDPLYGYT
TRBV5-5,12,TRBJ2-7,ASSLEINSGEQY
TRBV6-6,12,TRBJ1-2,ASSGQGGSYGYT
TRBV3-1/TRBV3-2,16,TRBJ2-4,ASSQDGRGIGAKNIQY
TRBV5-6,12,TRBJ2-7,ASSPGGMEYEQY
TRBV18,13,TRBJ1-5,ASSSQGGSNQPQH
TRBV29-1,12,TRBJ2-1,SVNMGGSGNEQF
TRBV24-1,15,TRBJ2-2,ATSDLGRGQNTGELF
TRBV19,13,TRBJ1-6,ASTLTGQGNSPLH
TRBV12-3/TRBV12-4,11,TRBJ1-1,ASSLGENTEAF
TRBV6-1,11,TRBJ1-4,ASSEVRLEKLF
TRBV5-1,13,TRBJ1-2,ASSLVATQMHGYT
TRBV20-1,9,TRBJ1-4,SGSAGEKLF
TRBV5-4,15,TRBJ1-2,ASSSLWGGGQNYGYT
TRBV5-4,12,TRBJ2-7,ASSSDRSSYEQY
TRBV2,12,TRBJ2-3,ASRLAHSTDTQY
TRBV5-4,15,TRBJ1-4,ASSSSFKTGVAEKLF
TRBV18,12,TRBJ1-1,ASSPSGQGKGAF
TRBV23-1,14,TRBJ2-2,ASSHGRDPNTGELF
TRBV15,11,TRBJ1-1,ATSRDRRIEAF
TRBV30,13,TRBJ1-1,AWGGDSPMNTEAF
TRBV10-3,11,TRBJ1-5,AISAVGNQPQH
TRBV6-5,11,TRBJ2-5,ATKRGGFETQY
TRBV7-3,13,TRBJ1-6,ASSLTGSYNSPLH
TRBV19,12,TRBJ1-3,ASRDPSSGNTIY
TRBV11-1,10,TRBJ2-1,ASRRGYNEQF
TRBV6-1,14,TRBJ1-2,ASSETLRGGNYGYT
TRBV19,12,TRBJ2-2,ASLVGRGTGELF
TRBV7-3,13,TRBJ1-3,ASSLTGGGGNTIY
TRBV4-2,12,TRBJ1-1,ASSKGDRQSEAF
TRBV27,11,TRBJ2-1,ASSFRTPLTEF
TRBV30,12,TRBJ1-1,AKRQGTLNTEAF
TRBV7-3,11,TRBJ2-1,ASSRGTGDEQF
TRBV4-1,11,TRBJ1-4,ASSGQGSEKLF
TRBV7-3,13,TRBJ2-7,ASSLGTLSSYEQY
TRBV6-6,9,TRBJ2-1,ASSYGGEQF
TRBV5-1,13,TRBJ2-2,ASSFRQGGPGELF